Below, one T cell receptor beta chain is given with its context. Repertoires were generated with immunoSEQ multiplex PCR, while TCRdb's copy carries only in-frame clones and drops some. The sample holds 160,000 or so clones, 75% to 90% seen once. The participants were between about 18 and 90 years old and came from about two dozen US areas. Donors in Cohort 3 who had recovered were those with two negative PCRs, healthcare professional clearance, or resolution of their symptoms. This sample is part of a study of blood T cell repertoires in COVID-19. Across the whole study: PBMCs, B-cell-depleted T cells, or T cells were the source of the cDNA or gDNA that made up the material.

This CDR3 has 14 amino acids. Germline V gene data show CDR1 as SGHVS and CDR2 as FQNEAQ. Trimming cost V 2 bases and J 8 bases, with 10 bases left between them. Sequenced input: PBMCs or T cells enriched from blood (not recorded which). This receptor was obtained from a woman in her sixties who had recovered from COVID-19. The V and J genes are TRBV7-8 and TRBJ1-6; a weak D match, TRBD1 (6 bases). CDR3 sequence reads: CASSLRTVDSPLHF. The DNA of the CDR3 is TGTGCCAGCAGCTTAAGGACAGTGGATTCACCCCTCCACTTT. The variable domain in full, completed from reference TRBV7-8 and TRBJ1-6, reads GAGVSQSPRYKVAKRGQDVALRCDPISGHVSLFWYQQALGQGPEFLTYFQNEAQLDKSGLPSDRFFAERPEGSVSTLKIQRTQQEDSAVYLCASSLRTVDSPLHFGNGTRLTVT.